Listed below are T cell receptor beta chains from one sample, sequenced in a study of cytomegalovirus exposure and HLA in healthy donors. Using immunoSEQ multiplex PCR, the repertoire was profiled, and TCRdb retains in-frame clones only, with some absent. The sample includes more than 55,000 clones, roughly 80% of them seen just once. Input material: PBMCs. These receptors all stem from a man aged 30 to 45 in good health and CMV-seronegative. CDR3s include the opening cysteine and the closing phenylalanine or tryptophan. A D gene is named only where the DNA matches it firmly. Rows may omit the clone size; those that give it use once, few, many or a size class.

d_call,v_call,j_call,clone_size,cdr3_aa,cdr3_nt
TRBD1,TRBV6-4,TRBJ1-5,once,CASSDTGQGIVQPQHF,TGTGCCAGCAGTGACACGGGACAGGGGATTGTACAGCCCCAGCATTTT
TRBD1,TRBV29-1,TRBJ1-2,-,CSVPGQGAGGYTF,TGCAGCGTCCCGGGACAGGGGGCTGGTGGCTACACCTTC
TRBD1,TRBV6-1,TRBJ2-7,few,CASSGWAGQGSHEQYF,TGTGCCAGCAGTGGTTGGGCGGGACAGGGTTCACACGAGCAGTACTTC
-,TRBV7-2,TRBJ1-5,-,CASSPQGNQPQHF,TGTGCCAGCAGCCCCCAGGGGAATCAGCCCCAGCATTTT
TRBD2,TRBV5-4,TRBJ2-7,-,CASSPWGREASYEQYF,TGTGCCAGCAGCCCGTGGGGGCGGGAGGCCTCCTACGAGCAGTACTTC
-,TRBV5-4,TRBJ1-1,-,CASSWEGNTEAFF,TGTGCCAGCAGCTGGGAGGGTAACACTGAAGCTTTCTTT
TRBD1,TRBV12-5,TRBJ1-5,-,CASADRGNQPQHF,TGTGCTAGTGCCGACAGGGGGAATCAGCCCCAGCATTTT
-,TRBV9,TRBJ2-7,-,CASSVLGGTQYF,TGTGCCAGCAGCGTATTGGGGGGAACCCAGTACTTC
TRBD1,TRBV5-1,TRBJ2-7,-,CASSLFSPTGTASYEQYF,TGCGCCAGCAGCCTGTTTTCCCCAACCGGGACAGCTTCTTACGAGCAGTACTTC
TRBD1,TRBV4-3,TRBJ2-2,-,CASSQAGQGDVNTGELFF,TGCGCCAGCAGCCAAGCAGGTCAGGGGGACGTCAACACCGGGGAGCTGTTTTTT
-,TRBV27,TRBJ2-7,-,CASSLWGPSYEQYF,TGTGCCAGCAGTTTATGGGGGCCTTCCTACGAGCAGTACTTC
TRBD1,TRBV27,TRBJ2-5,-,CASSLSPPGTGSKETQYF,TGTGCCAGCAGTTTATCCCCTCCCGGGACAGGGAGCAAAGAGACCCAGTACTTC
-,TRBV13,TRBJ1-6,few,CASSREPPNSPLHF,TGTGCCAGCAGTCGGGAGCCCCCCAATTCACCCCTCCACTTT
TRBD2,TRBV9,TRBJ2-3,-,CASSVGTSVITDTQYF,TGTGCCAGCAGCGTAGGGACTAGCGTCATCACAGATACGCAGTATTTT
TRBD1,TRBV5-1,TRBJ2-2,-,CASSPDRGLSGELFF,TGCGCCAGCAGTCCGGACAGGGGGCTTTCCGGGGAGCTGTTTTTT